Presented here are 10 T cell receptor beta chains from one specimen sequenced in a study of blood T cell repertoires in COVID-19. This table comes from immunoSEQ multiplex PCR, and its TCRdb copy is limited to in-frame clones, with some not included. The sample contains roughly 290,000 clones, around 87% of which appear only once. The sequenced material came from PBMCs or T cells enriched from blood (not recorded which). The source is a young woman with acute COVID-19.

V is TRBV18 and J is TRBJ2-2; D is perhaps TRBD2 (6 bases). Germline V CDR1 and CDR2: KGHSH, LQKENI. The V gene lost 4 bases and the J gene lost 1 base, with 13 bases spanning the gap. The CDR3 is 16 amino acids. The CDR3 spells CASSLPNGGNTGELFF. CDR3 DNA sequence: TGTGCCAGCTCACTTCCGAACGGGGGGAACACCGGGGAGCTGTTTTTT.

The chain has TRBV30 and TRBJ1-2; D might be TRBD1 (5 bases). CDR3 size: 12 residues. V gave up 4 bases and J gave up 8 bases, with 14 bases separating them. Germline V lookup: CDR1 GTSNPN, CDR2 SVGIG (reference sequence). In DNA, the CDR3 is TGTGCCTGGATGGCGGGGGGTTGGGGCTACACCTTC. Protein sequence: CAWMAGGWGYTF.

V is TRBV15 and J is TRBJ1-5, with 8 bases lining up with TRBD1. This CDR3 is 16 amino acids long. Germline CDR1 reads LNHNV; CDR2 reads YYDKDF (reference sequence). Trimming removed 2 bases from V and 3 bases from J; junction bases left unmatched: 6. The CDR3 nucleotides are TGTGCCACCAGCAGAAGGACAGGGTATGCCAATCAGCCCCAGCATTTT. Its translation: CATSRRTGYANQPQHF.

The rearrangement uses TRBV30 and TRBJ1-6; TRBD1 aligns across 7 bases. This CDR3 spans 15 amino acids. Germline loops: CDR1 GTSNPN, CDR2 SVGIG (reference sequence). With V trimmed by 3 bases and J by 6 bases, 8 bases remained unmatched. CDR3 in amino acids: CAWRKRDSSNSPLHF. CDR3 coding DNA: TGTGCCTGGAGAAAAAGGGACAGCTCTAATTCACCCCTCCACTTT.

The chain uses TRBV4-1 and TRBJ2-1; 15 positions match TRBD2. V was pared by 2 bases and J by 7 bases, with 9 bases of the junction left unmatched. This CDR3 is 18 amino acids long. Germline V gives CDR1 MGHRA, CDR2 YSYEKL. CDR3 sequence: CASSQPGTSGRSRNEQFF. In DNA form, the CDR3 reads TGCGCCAGCAGCCAACCGGGGACTAGCGGGAGGTCGCGGAATGAGCAGTTCTTC.

This chain links TRBV27 with TRBJ1-6, with D unresolved. V was pared by 4 bases and J by 9 bases, with 22 bases between. There are 17 residues in the CDR3. The germline V gene encodes CDR1 MNHEY and CDR2 SMNVEV (reference sequence). Here the CDR3 DNA reads TGTGCCAGCAGTTCCCCCTCCCGCGCCGGGAGGAGTTCACCCCTCCACTTT. Encoded protein: CASSSPSRAGRSSPLHF.

The V gene is TRBV27, the J gene TRBJ2-2; a weak D match, TRBD1 (5 bases). CDR3 length: 18 amino acids. Trimming removed 0 bases at V and 0 bases at J, with 14 bases between. Germline CDR1 is MNHEY and CDR2 is SMNVEV (reference sequence). The CDR3 nucleotides read TGTGCCAGCAGTTTATCGCTTTTGCAGGGCGCGAACACCGGGGAGCTGTTTTTT. This translates into CASSLSLLQGANTGELFF.

V gene TRBV5-5 combines with J gene TRBJ1-1; D perhaps matches TRBD1 (6 bases). The CDR3 has 15 amino acids. The germline gives CDR1 SGHKS, CDR2 YYEKEE (reference sequence). Deletions cut 4 bases from V and 3 bases from J, with 16 bases between. CDR3 in DNA: TGTGCCAGCAGCATAGATACAGGGACCGACACTGAAGCTTTCTTT. It specifies CASSIDTGTDTEAFF.

The V call is TRBV7-8, the J call TRBJ1-2; 7 bases line up with TRBD1. CDR1 is SGHVS, CDR2 FQNEAQ, per germline. The V and J ends lost 5 bases and 9 bases, in that order; junction bases with no gene match: 12. The CDR3 is 14 residues long. CDR3 amino acids: CASSVTRDRRSYTF. CDR3 bases: TGTGCCAGCAGCGTGACCCGGGACAGAAGGAGCTACACCTTC.

The chain is built from TRBV28 and TRBJ2-7, with D possibly TRBD1 on 6 matching bases. The V and J ends lost 9 bases and 1 base respectively, with 10 bases between them. Germline CDR1 and CDR2: MDHEN and SYDVKM. The CDR3 consists of 12 residues. This CDR3 is CASTGTSYEQYF. The CDR3 DNA sequence: TGTGCCAGTACCGGGACATCCTACGAGCAGTACTTC.